Detailed here is one T cell receptor (beta chain). Antigen specificity is unknown. The sample is drawn from a study of shared clonotypes between healthy human individuals. Points from the study as a whole: Measured sharing among donors was expected to vary with sequencing depth. A handful of donors showed sharing of about 4.7% of naive CD4 clonotypes.

The run depth of the assay was deep. Repertoires were generated with immunoSEQ multiplex PCR, while TCRdb's copy carries only in-frame clones and drops some. In the table there are about 120,000 clones, under 70% of which are singletons. The source material was memory CD8+ T cells sorted from blood. As to subset: CD45RO+ cells pooled with CCR7-negative TemRA cells. This TCR derives from a woman aged 25 to 39 in good health.

The CDR3 sequence: CASSLGQGIFYEQYF. The CDR3 nucleotides are TGTGCCAGCAGCTTGGGACAGGGGATATTTTACGAGCAGTACTTC. V usage is TRBV11-3 and J usage is TRBJ2-7; 10 positions agree with TRBD1. V shed 3 bases and J 4 bases; nucleotides not matched to a gene: 6. The CDR3 runs to 15 residues. Looked up from germline, CDR1 is SGHNT and CDR2 is YENEEA.